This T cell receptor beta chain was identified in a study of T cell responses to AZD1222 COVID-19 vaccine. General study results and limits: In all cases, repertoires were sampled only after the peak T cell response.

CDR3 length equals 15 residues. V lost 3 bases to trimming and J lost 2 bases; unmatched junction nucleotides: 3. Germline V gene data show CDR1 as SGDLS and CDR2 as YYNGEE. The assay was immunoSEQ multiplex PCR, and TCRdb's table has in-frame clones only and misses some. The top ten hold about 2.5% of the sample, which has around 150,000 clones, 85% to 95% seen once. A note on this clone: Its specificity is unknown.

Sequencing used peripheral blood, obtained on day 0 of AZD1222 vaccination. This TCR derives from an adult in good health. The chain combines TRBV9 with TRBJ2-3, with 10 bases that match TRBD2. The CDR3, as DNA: TGTGCCAGCAGCGCTAGCGGGGGACACACAGATACGCAGTATTTT. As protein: CASSASGGHTDTQYF.